These 22 T cell receptor beta chains came from one sample sequenced in a study of T cell responses to AZD1222 COVID-19 vaccine. Only in-frame clones appear in the TCRdb table, and some are missing; sequencing was by immunoSEQ multiplex PCR. The sample records under 50,000 clones, roughly 90% being singletons. Specimen: peripheral blood, collected 28 days after the second AZD1222 dose. Every receptor here comes from an adult who received the AZD1222 COVID-19 vaccine.

The V call is TRBV27, the J call TRBJ2-7, with D maybe TRBD1 (6 bases). Trimming cost V 6 bases and J 2 bases, with 14 bases left between them. There are 14 residues in the CDR3. Per germline, CDR1 MNHEY and CDR2 SMNVEV (reference sequence). CDR3 residues: CASRQQGFAYEQYF. In DNA form, the CDR3 reads TGTGCCAGCAGACAACAGGGCTTTGCCTACGAGCAGTACTTC.

The chain recombines TRBV7-9 with TRBJ1-2; weak D call: TRBD1 (5 bases). There are 14 residues in the CDR3. Germline loops: CDR1 SEHNR, CDR2 FQNEAQ (reference sequence). Trimming took 2 bases from V and 5 from J, leaving 12 bases between them. CDR3 sequence reads: CASSLTGPGYGYTF. DNA for the CDR3: TGTGCCAGCAGCTTAACAGGCCCAGGATATGGCTACACCTTC.

V is TRBV19 and J is TRBJ2-7; TRBD1 agrees at 7 bases. The CDR3 spans 14 residues. With V trimmed by 9 bases and J by 0 bases, 8 bases remained unmatched. CDR1 is LNHDA, CDR2 SQIVND, per germline (reference sequence). The CDR3 DNA sequence: TGTGCCAGCCGTTCGACAGGGAGCTCCTACGAGCAGTACTTC. Protein: CASRSTGSSYEQYF.

The chain has TRBV19 and TRBJ1-5; D remains unclear. The V gene's germline CDR1 is LNHDA and CDR2 SQIVND (reference sequence). The V and J ends lost 1 base and 4 bases respectively, with 11 bases between them. The CDR3 has 15 amino acids. The DNA for the CDR3 is TGTGCCAGTAGTATAGGTTCGGACGATAATCAGCCCCAGCATTTT. This gives the protein CASSIGSDDNQPQHF.

The V gene is TRBV6-1, the J gene TRBJ1-5; tentative D call: TRBD1 (5 bases). Trimming removed 2 bases at V and 14 bases at J, with 22 bases between. The germline V gene encodes CDR1 MNHNS and CDR2 SASEGT. The length of the CDR3 is 15 residues. CDR3 region: CASSEIMRGWGKEHF. Here the CDR3 DNA reads TGTGCCAGCAGTGAAATAATGCGGGGTTGGGGGAAAGAGCATTTT.

The chain uses TRBV18 and TRBJ1-2, with D hard to call. The germline gives CDR1 KGHSH, CDR2 LQKENI. Trimming pared 6 bases from V and 0 bases from J, leaving 14 bases between. The CDR3 is made up of 15 amino acids. CDR3 sequence reads: CASSPDRSANYGYTF. The CDR3 DNA follows: TGTGCCAGCTCGCCGGACCGCTCAGCTAACTATGGCTACACCTTC.

The rearrangement uses TRBV5-1 and TRBJ2-6, with D possibly being TRBD2 (6 bases). Per germline, CDR1 SGHRS and CDR2 YFSETQ. The V gene lost 4 bases and the J gene lost 0 bases, with 17 bases spanning the gap. The CDR3 has 18 residues. The CDR3 coding sequence is TGCGCCAGCAGCCTGGGGGGAAGGGCGGCCTCTGGGGCCAACGTCCTGACTTTC. Its protein product is CASSLGGRAASGANVLTF.

The CDR3, as DNA: TGTGCCAGCAGCAAACCGGGACAGGGGGCGAGGAACGAGCAGTACTTC. Translation gives CASSKPGQGARNEQYF. The J gene is TRBJ2-7, the V gene TRBV7-8, with 12 bases lining up with TRBD1. V lost 5 bases and J lost 5; bases outside the gene matches: 10. The CDR3 loop spans 16 amino acids. CDR1 SGHVS and CDR2 FQNEAQ come from the germline V gene.

In this sample, this clone turned up once. One end of the junction varies from germline; a read error may be responsible. The J gene is TRBJ2-5, the V gene TRBV24-1, with a possible D match to TRBD2 (7 bases). Germline-derived CDR1 and CDR2 are KGHDR and SFDVKD. CDR3 length: 15 amino acids. This CDR3 is CATSAGAGERETRYF. CDR3 nucleotides: TGTGCCACCAGTGCAGGGGCGGGAGAGAGAGAGACCCGGTACTTC.

The chain employs TRBV4-1 and TRBJ1-1, with D tentatively TRBD1 (6 bases). Germline CDR1 reads MGHRA; CDR2 reads YSYEKL. V lost 4 bases and J 5 bases, leaving 17 bases between the germline ends. This CDR3 has 15 amino acids. In DNA form, the CDR3 reads TGCGCCAGCAGCCGAGTAGCAGGGGCGATGACTGAAGCTTTCTTT. It codes for CASSRVAGAMTEAFF.

The CDR3 bases are TGTGCCAGTAGTATGTGGACAGGCACAGATACGCAGTATTTT. This encodes CASSMWTGTDTQYF. This sequence joins TRBV19 and TRBJ2-3; D is possibly TRBD1 (6 bases). Germline V gene sequence: CDR1 LNHDA, CDR2 SQIVND (reference sequence). The germline V and J ends were trimmed by 3 bases and 1 base, with 8 bases remaining between them. The CDR3 extends over 14 amino acids.

The V and J genes are TRBV5-4 and TRBJ1-3; D gene uncertain. This CDR3 is built from 14 residues. Trimming shortened V by 0 bases and J by 4 bases, and 8 bases separated the two germline ends. Germline V lookup: CDR1 SGHNT, CDR2 YYREEE (reference sequence). CDR3 in DNA: TGTGCCAGCAGCTTGGTCGGGGAAGGAAACACCATATATTTT. Its protein product is CASSLVGEGNTIYF.

Only a few counts were recorded for this clone. J is TRBJ1-4 and V is TRBV4-3; no definite D call. Germline V gene sequence: CDR1 LGHNA, CDR2 YSLEER. V was shortened by 1 base and J by 0 bases, with 15 bases between the two germline ends. The CDR3 totals 18 residues. The CDR3 protein is CASSQVSSITATNEKLFF. The CDR3, as DNA: TGCGCCAGCAGCCAAGTTTCCAGTATAACTGCAACTAATGAAAAACTGTTTTTT.

In nucleotides, the CDR3 is TGTGCCAGCAGCACGGGCCCGATCTCTGGAAACACCATATATTTT. Translating it yields CASSTGPISGNTIYF. The chain joins TRBV28 to TRBJ1-3, with no clear D. V lost 6 bases and J lost 0, with 12 bases in between. Germline values: CDR1 MDHEN, CDR2 SYDVKM. This CDR3 is 15 amino acids long.

A single count supports this clone. The genes are TRBV3-1 (or the pseudogene TRBV3-2) and TRBJ2-1, with D perhaps TRBD2 (6 bases). Trimming stripped 4 bases from V and 6 bases from J, with 10 bases between. Germline CDR1 LGHDT, CDR2 YNNKEL (reference sequence). CDR3 size: 13 residues. CDR3 amino acids: CASSLSGRNEQFF. Here the CDR3 DNA reads TGTGCCAGCAGCCTTAGCGGACGCAATGAGCAGTTCTTC.

This clone was detected once. The chain carries TRBV27 and TRBJ1-5; no clear D. The germline V gene has CDR1 MNHEY and CDR2 SMNVEV (reference sequence). This CDR3 is 15 amino acids long. V was trimmed by 6 bases and J by 7 bases, leaving 19 bases between them. The DNA of the CDR3 is TGTGCCAGCAGAAAGACCCCGGGATCAGCCCAGCCCCAGCATTTT. Translated: CASRKTPGSAQPQHF.

The gene calls are TRBV5-1 and TRBJ2-1, with 7 positions matching TRBD2. Germline CDR1 SGHRS, CDR2 YFSETQ. The CDR3 spans 15 residues. Trimming at V came to 0 bases and at J to 6 bases, leaving 6 bases not matched to a gene. CDR3 sequence: CASSLGLADLNEQFF. CDR3 sequence (DNA): TGCGCCAGCAGCTTGGGGCTAGCGGACCTCAATGAGCAGTTCTTC.

V and J are TRBV28 and TRBJ2-2; 8 bases fit TRBD2. J lost 4 bases, V lost 7 bases, and 8 bases had no gene match. Germline CDR1 reads MDHEN; CDR2 reads SYDVKM. CDR3 size: 15 residues. The chain's CDR3 is CASISAGEGTGELFF. The DNA of the CDR3 is TGTGCCAGCATCTCAGCGGGAGAAGGCACCGGGGAGCTGTTTTTT.

V gene TRBV3-1 (or the pseudogene TRBV3-2) combines with J gene TRBJ2-7; D remains ambiguous. CDR3 length: 14 amino acids. From germline, CDR1 is LGHDT and CDR2 YNNKEL (reference sequence). Trimming stripped 4 bases from V and 2 bases from J, with 12 bases between. The CDR3 coding sequence is TGTGCCAGCAGCCCAGAGTTGCTGACCTACGAGCAGTACTTC. This translates into CASSPELLTYEQYF.

V gene TRBV5-1 combines with J gene TRBJ1-4, with D possibly matching TRBD1 (5 bases). Germline loops: CDR1 SGHRS, CDR2 YFSETQ. The length of the CDR3 is 13 residues. Trimming removed 0 bases at V and 8 bases at J, with 8 bases between. This CDR3 reads CASSLAEGEKLFF. CDR3 DNA: TGCGCCAGCAGCTTGGCCGAGGGGGAAAAACTGTTTTTT.

The gene calls are TRBV18 and TRBJ1-1; 7 bases line up with TRBD1. Germline CDR1 KGHSH, CDR2 LQKENI. The CDR3 totals 14 residues. V was pared by 4 bases and J by 4 bases, with 6 bases of the junction left unmatched. The CDR3 DNA follows: TGTGCCAGCTCACGTGCGACAGGGTTCACTGAAGCTTTCTTT. This gives the protein CASSRATGFTEAFF.

V usage is TRBV27 and J usage is TRBJ2-1; possibly TRBD1 for D (6 bases). Trimming stripped 5 bases from V and 9 bases from J, with 20 bases between. CDR3 length: 15 amino acids. Per the germline V gene, CDR1 is MNHEY and CDR2 is SMNVEV (reference sequence). This CDR3 is CASSINGQSRGEQFF. CDR3 coding DNA: TGTGCCAGCAGTATAAATGGACAGTCCCGGGGTGAGCAGTTCTTC.